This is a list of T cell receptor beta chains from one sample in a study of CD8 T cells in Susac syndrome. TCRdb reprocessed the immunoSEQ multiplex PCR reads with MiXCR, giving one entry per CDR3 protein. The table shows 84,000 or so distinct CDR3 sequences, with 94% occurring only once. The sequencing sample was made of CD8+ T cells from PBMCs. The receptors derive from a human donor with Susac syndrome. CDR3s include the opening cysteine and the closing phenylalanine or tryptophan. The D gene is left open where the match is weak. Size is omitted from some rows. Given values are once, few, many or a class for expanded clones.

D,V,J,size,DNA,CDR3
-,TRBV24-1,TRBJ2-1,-,TGTGCCACCAGTGATTTGCGTTCCGGGGATGAGCAGTTCTTC,CATSDLRSGDEQFF
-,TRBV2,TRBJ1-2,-,TGTGCCAGCACTGATGGATGGCAGGGAAATGGCTACACCTTC,CASTDGWQGNGYTF
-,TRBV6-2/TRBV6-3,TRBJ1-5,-,TGTGCCAGCAGTTACGAGGAGAGTTATCAGCCCCAGCATTTT,CASSYEESYQPQHF
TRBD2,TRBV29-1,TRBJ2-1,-,TGCAGCGTTGAAAAGGCTAGCGGGGGGGCGGATGAGCAGTTCTTC,CSVEKASGGADEQFF
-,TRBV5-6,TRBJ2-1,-,TGTGCCAGCAGCTTGGTAGGTCCTGAGCAGTTCTTC,CASSLVGPEQFF
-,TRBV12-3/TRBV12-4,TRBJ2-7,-,TGTGCCAGCAGTTTAGGCCCAGTTTTGAACGAGCAGTACTTC,CASSLGPVLNEQYF
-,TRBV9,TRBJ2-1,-,TGTGCCAGCACCTTATCGGGGGGCCCTTACAATGAGCAGTTCTTC,CASTLSGGPYNEQFF
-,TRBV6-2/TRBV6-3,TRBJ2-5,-,TGTGCCAGCAGCCTAATAGGCGAGCAAGAGACCCAGTACTTC,CASSLIGEQETQYF
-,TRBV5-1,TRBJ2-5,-,TGCGCCAGCAGCTATTCGGCGTCCCTACAAGAGACCCAGTACTTC,CASSYSASLQETQYF
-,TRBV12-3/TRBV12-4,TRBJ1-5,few,TGTGCCAGCAGTTTGGACAGCCGCAATCAGCCCCAGCATTTT,CASSLDSRNQPQHF